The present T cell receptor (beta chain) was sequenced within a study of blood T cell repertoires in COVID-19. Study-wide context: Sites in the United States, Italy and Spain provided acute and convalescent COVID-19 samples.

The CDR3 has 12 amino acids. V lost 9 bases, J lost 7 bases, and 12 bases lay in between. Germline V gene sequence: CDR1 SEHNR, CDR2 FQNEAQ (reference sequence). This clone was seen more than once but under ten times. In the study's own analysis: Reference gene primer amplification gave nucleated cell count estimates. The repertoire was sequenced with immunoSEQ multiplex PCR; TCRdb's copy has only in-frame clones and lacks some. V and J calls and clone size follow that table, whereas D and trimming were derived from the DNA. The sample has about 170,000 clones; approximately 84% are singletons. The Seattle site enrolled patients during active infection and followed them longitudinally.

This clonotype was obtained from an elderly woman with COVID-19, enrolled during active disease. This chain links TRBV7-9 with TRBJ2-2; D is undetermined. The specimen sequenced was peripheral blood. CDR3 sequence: CARARLDGELFF. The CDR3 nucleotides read TGTGCCAGGGCTCGACTGGACGGGGAGCTGTTTTTT.